Each of the 14 T cell receptor beta chains below was sequenced from the same sample in a study of OX40 agonist ivuxolimab in advanced cancers. The data were produced by immunoSEQ multiplex PCR, yet TCRdb's version contains in-frame clones alone and is incomplete. The data show 50,000 to 75,000 clones, roughly four fifths seen once. Source: CD4+ or CD8+ T cells sorted from blood, taken in a trial of the OX40 agonist ivuxolimab. Every receptor here comes from an adult with an advanced solid tumor such as melanoma, head and neck, liver or kidney cancer.

The rearrangement joins TRBV27 to TRBJ1-2; 10 bases align to TRBD1. This CDR3 has 16 residues. Germline assignment: CDR1 MNHEY and CDR2 SMNVEV (reference sequence). V dropped 5 bases and J dropped 6; count of bases not matched to a gene: 12. CDR3 region: CASSPGPGQGGDGYTF. CDR3 in DNA: TGTGCCAGCAGTCCAGGGCCAGGACAGGGGGGAGATGGCTACACCTTC.

The chain couples TRBV18 to TRBJ2-5; D is unclear. The germline V gene has CDR1 KGHSH and CDR2 LQKENI. This CDR3 is 13 amino acids long. V lost 2 bases to trimming and J lost 1 base, with 5 bases between them. CDR3 in amino acids: CASSPSVQETQYF. The CDR3 DNA reads as TGTGCCAGCTCACCATCCGTCCAAGAGACCCAGTACTTC.

The J gene is TRBJ1-1, the V gene TRBV10-3, with a weak D call TRBD1 (6 bases). Trimming left V 10 bases short and J 1 base short, with 13 bases between. Germline loops: CDR1 ENHRY, CDR2 SYGVKD. The CDR3 has 13 residues. The CDR3 DNA is TGTGCCACGAACAACAGGGAGAACACTGAAGCTTTCTTT. Amino acids: CATNNRENTEAFF.

The J gene is TRBJ2-3, the V gene TRBV11-3; 7 bases are a match to TRBD1. V was pared by 2 bases and J by 2 bases, with 4 bases of the junction left unmatched. Germline V lookup: CDR1 SGHNT, CDR2 YENEEA. The CDR3 is 15 residues long. The CDR3 bases are TGTGCCAGCAGCTTAATAAAGGGGGCCACAGATACGCAGTATTTT. This sequence encodes CASSLIKGATDTQYF.

V gene TRBV9 combines with J gene TRBJ2-2; weak D call: TRBD2 (5 bases). CDR1 and CDR2 (germline): SGDLS, YYNGEE. There are 14 residues in the CDR3. V was shortened by 1 base and J by 7 bases, with 11 bases between the two germline ends. The CDR3 protein is CASSVTGKVGELFF. In DNA, the CDR3 is TGTGCCAGCAGCGTAACGGGGAAGGTCGGGGAGCTGTTTTTT.

V usage is TRBV11-2 and J usage is TRBJ2-1, with a weak D call TRBD1 (5 bases). Germline CDR1 is SGHAT and CDR2 is FQNNGV. The CDR3 runs 13 residues. Trimming shortened V by 1 base and J by 7 bases, and 8 bases separated the two germline ends. CDR3 in DNA: TGTGCCAGCAGCTTAGGACAGATAAATGAGCAGTTCTTC. Translating it yields CASSLGQINEQFF. Complete variable domain (other parts from reference TRBV11-2 and TRBJ2-1): EAGVAQSPRYKIIEKRQSVAFWCNPISGHATLYWYQQILGQGPKLLIQFQNNGVVDDSQLPKDRFSAERLKGVDSTLKIQPAKLEDSAVYLCASSLGQINEQFFGPGTRLTVL.

The chain uses TRBV30 and TRBJ2-7; 10 bases map to TRBD1. The CDR3 has 13 residues. Germline V gene sequence: CDR1 GTSNPN, CDR2 SVGIG (reference sequence). Losses at the gene ends were 3 bases for V and 5 bases for J; bases not matched to a gene: 4. This chain's CDR3 is CAWRDRGRDEQYF. DNA for the CDR3: TGTGCCTGGAGAGACAGGGGGCGCGACGAGCAGTACTTC.

This chain uses TRBV10-3 with TRBJ2-3; 8 nucleotides align to TRBD2. V was clipped by 8 bases and J by 2 bases; unmatched bases: 6. The CDR3 totals 14 residues. Germline CDR1 is ENHRY and CDR2 is SYGVKD. CDR3 residues: CAIRLALNTDTQYF. DNA of the CDR3: TGTGCCATCCGACTAGCGCTAAACACAGATACGCAGTATTTT.

This clone appeared once. This CDR3 is CASSSAEGGYSNQPQHF. The DNA for the CDR3 is TGTGCCAGCAGTTCGGCCGAAGGCGGTTATAGCAATCAGCCCCAGCATTTT. J is TRBJ1-5 and V is TRBV28; D remains ambiguous. The CDR3 length is 17 residues. V was clipped by 4 bases and J by 0 bases, with 16 bases between them. The germline V gene has CDR1 MDHEN and CDR2 SYDVKM.

The chain recombines TRBV18 with TRBJ2-5; 11 bases are a match to TRBD1. The CDR3 is made up of 16 amino acids. The junction had 4 bases not matched to a gene; V was cut back by 3 bases and J by 1 base. Germline lookup yields CDR1 KGHSH and CDR2 LQKENI. For the CDR3, the DNA is TGTGCCAGCTCACCCCGGACAGGGGGCTTCCAAGAGACCCAGTACTTC. It is translated as CASSPRTGGFQETQYF.

The chain combines TRBV6-6 with TRBJ1-4; D gene ambiguous. Germline V CDR1 and CDR2: MNHNY, SVGAGI (reference sequence). With 6 bases removed from V and 8 bases from J, the gap between germline ends came to 19 bases. The CDR3 is made up of 15 amino acids. This chain's CDR3 is CASSHPPDSGEKLFF. CDR3 DNA sequence: TGTGCCAGCAGCCACCCGCCCGACTCCGGGGAAAAACTGTTTTTT.

This sequence joins TRBV6-5 and TRBJ2-5; TRBD1 matches at 8 bases. The CDR3 runs 15 residues. V lost 5 bases, J lost 4 bases, and 9 bases stayed unmatched. CDR1 is MNHEY, CDR2 SVGAGI, per germline. CDR3 nucleotide sequence: TGTGCCAGCAGTGCCCCTCGGACAGGGAGAGAGACCCAGTACTTC. This gives the protein CASSAPRTGRETQYF.

The genes are TRBV7-9 and TRBJ2-5; the D gene could be TRBD1 or TRBD2 (7 bases each). The CDR3 consists of 13 residues. The germline CDR1 and CDR2 sequences are SEHNR and FQNEAQ (reference sequence). Trimming removed 8 bases at V and 5 bases at J, with 15 bases between. The CDR3 nucleotides are TGTGCCAGCGTGGGAGGGGGCTGGGAGACCCAGTACTTC. Protein: CASVGGGWETQYF.

This clone was seen only once. The chain links TRBV7-6 to TRBJ2-1; 10 positions match TRBD1. The CDR3 spans 16 residues. Germline loops: CDR1 SGHVS, CDR2 FNYEAQ. V lost 2 bases, J lost 7 bases, and 8 bases stayed unmatched. CDR3 residues: CASSLWGRTGGNEQFF. The CDR3 DNA reads as TGTGCCAGCAGCTTATGGGGACGGACAGGGGGAAATGAGCAGTTCTTC. The entire variable domain, with the rest obtained from reference TRBV7-6 and TRBJ2-1, is as follows: GAGVSQSPRYKVTKRGQDVALRCDPISGHVSLYWYRQALGQGPEFLTYFNYEAQQDKSGLPNDRFSAERPEGSISTLTIQRTEQRDSAMYRCASSLWGRTGGNEQFFGPGTRLTVL.